The clone carrying this T cell receptor beta chain was recorded a few times. The antigen remains undetermined. Amplified regions were TCR beta CDR3 sequences from RNA transcripts. The TCR CDR3 first-round RT-PCR relied on the HTBI primer set. In TCRdb, the multiplex PCR reads were re-called with MiXCR into one record per CDR3 protein. The sample contains nearly 600,000 distinct CDR3 sequences, approximately 15% of which appear only once. The sample is drawn from a study of T cells in Graves' hyperthyroidism and ophthalmopathy. About the research overall: Blood was drawn when the patient was first diagnosed and still untreated. Study-level results: Model predictions of ophthalmopathy came a median around 7.1 months before onset.

Used for diagnoses were clinical symptoms, serum thyroxine and TRAb, thyroid ultrasound and orbital computed tomography. Trimming left V 0 bases short and J 2 bases short, with 8 bases between. The CDR3 spans 14 residues. Germline lookup yields CDR1 SGDLS and CDR2 YYNGEE. The TCR originated in a woman between 18 and 29 years old with Graves' ophthalmopathy. This chain links TRBV9 with TRBJ2-5; the D gene is possibly TRBD2 (6 bases). Sequencing used blood. The CDR3 DNA reads as TGTGCCAGCAGCGTAGACGCGGGACAAGAGACCCAGTACTTC. It specifies CASSVDAGQETQYF.